This T cell receptor beta chain is from a study of blood T cell repertoires in COVID-19. Study-level background: The United States, Italy and Spain supplied acute and convalescent COVID-19 samples.

The CDR3 has 15 amino acids. Germline lookup yields CDR1 SGHRS and CDR2 YFSETQ. The V gene lost 1 base and the J gene lost 0 bases, with 8 bases spanning the gap. Recruits, aged 18 to 89 years, lived in 20 to 30 US areas. Clinical history reported by participants formed the basis on which cohorts were assigned. Each recovered donor of Cohort 3 presented with two negative PCRs, clearance, or symptom resolution. The table came from immunoSEQ multiplex PCR; TCRdb's copy has only in-frame clones and leaves some out. There are about 220,000 clones in the sample; over 75% occur only once, and under 3.5% lies in the top ten.

The sample consisted of PBMCs or T cells enriched from blood (not recorded which). J is TRBJ1-5 and V is TRBV5-1; D remains ambiguous. The origin of this receptor is a woman aged 60 to 75 who had recovered from COVID-19. This CDR3 is CASSLRGYSNQPQHF. CDR3 bases: TGCGCCAGCAGCTTGCGCGGATATAGCAATCAGCCCCAGCATTTT.